One and the same sample provided the 24 T cell receptor beta chains below, sequenced in a study of yellow fever vaccine responses in identical twins. TCRdb itself ran the RT-PCR reads through MiXCR, one entry per CDR3 protein. The data contain about 1,700 distinct CDR3 sequences, approximately 80% of them singletons. The starting material was T cells from blood (PBMCs), unsorted or a sorted subset (not recorded which), obtained before or after yellow fever vaccination (not recorded which). These receptors were taken from a female donor who received the yellow fever vaccine.

The chain recombines TRBV7-2 with TRBJ2-1; no definite D call. V was cut by 4 bases and J by 6 bases, with 4 bases left in between. The CDR3 is 11 residues long. The germline gives CDR1 SGHTA, CDR2 FQGNSA. The CDR3 here is CASSSLNEQFF. In nucleotides, the CDR3 is TGTGCCAGCAGCTCCCTCAATGAGCAGTTCTTC.

The CDR3 DNA reads as TGTGCCAGCAGCCAAGCGAGCGGGAGTATTGAGCAGTTCTTC. The encoded protein is CASSQASGSIEQFF. V gene TRBV4-2 combines with J gene TRBJ2-1, with 8 bases that match TRBD2. Losses at the gene ends were 1 base for V and 9 bases for J; bases not matched to a gene: 5. This CDR3 comprises 14 residues. Germline V lookup: CDR1 LGHNA, CDR2 YNFKEQ.

This clonotype was detected once. V usage is TRBV11-1 and J usage is TRBJ2-7; D is tentatively TRBD1 or TRBD2 (6 bases each). The CDR3 spans 17 residues. V gave up 5 bases and J gave up 2 bases, with 22 bases separating them. Looked up from germline, CDR1 is SGHAT and CDR2 is FQDESV (reference sequence). The CDR3 sequence is CASSPRWRDKPTYEQYF. The CDR3 DNA is TGTGCCAGCAGCCCCCGCTGGCGGGACAAACCAACCTACGAGCAGTACTTC. The variable domain in full, completed from reference TRBV11-1 and TRBJ2-7, reads EAEVAQSPRYKITEKSQAVAFWCDPISGHATLYWYRQILGQGPELLVQFQDESVVDDSQLPKDRFSAERLKGVDSTLKIQPAELGDSAMYLCASSPRWRDKPTYEQYFGPGTRLTVT.

The chain combines TRBV11-1 with TRBJ2-1; TRBD2 matches at 8 bases. Germline lookup yields CDR1 SGHAT and CDR2 FQDESV (reference sequence). The junction had 7 bases not matched to a gene; V was cut back by 6 bases and J by 6 bases. This CDR3 contains 14 residues. This CDR3 is CASRGASGRNEQFF. The CDR3 nucleotides read TGTGCCAGCAGAGGGGCTAGCGGGCGCAATGAGCAGTTCTTC.

The chain couples TRBV15 to TRBJ1-1, with TRBD1 matching 7 bases. V lost 0 bases, J lost 3 bases, and 1 base stayed unmatched. CDR1 is LNHNV and CDR2 is YYDKDF in the germline V gene (reference sequence). The CDR3 contains 14 residues. The CDR3 nucleotides read TGTGCCACCAGCAGAGACAGGGGGTACACTGAAGCTTTCTTT. It yields the protein CATSRDRGYTEAFF.

This clonotype was picked up a small number of times. The rearrangement links TRBV21-1 to TRBJ2-1. TRBV21-1 is described as a pseudogene. The CDR3 has 15 residues. The CDR3, as DNA: TGTGCCAGCAGCAAAGGCGGGAGCTCCTACAATGAGCAGTTCTTC. Amino acid sequence: CASSKGGSSYNEQFF.

This rearrangement joins TRBV3-1 to TRBJ2-4; D possibly corresponds to TRBD2 (6 bases). CDR1 is LGHDT, CDR2 YNNKEL, per germline (reference sequence). V gave up 8 bases and J gave up 0 bases, with 11 bases separating them. The CDR3 extends over 14 amino acids. The CDR3 bases are TGTGCCAGCGGGACTCAACTAGCCAAAAACATTCAGTACTTC. This gives the protein CASGTQLAKNIQYF.

This chain uses TRBV11-2 with TRBJ2-7; 10 bases match TRBD2. Germline V gene lookup returns CDR1 SGHAT and CDR2 FQNNGV. V was pared by 6 bases and J by 6 bases, with 11 bases of the junction left unmatched. CDR3 length: 15 amino acids. CDR3 sequence (DNA): TGTGCCAGCAGATGGGGGGCTAGCGGGAGCAGCGAGCAGTACTTC. Translated: CASRWGASGSSEQYF.

The gene calls are TRBV2 and TRBJ2-1, with D perhaps assigned TRBD1 or TRBD2 (5 bases each). Germline CDR1 is SNHLY and CDR2 is FYNNEI. The CDR3 loop spans 14 amino acids. V shed 6 bases and J shed 8 bases, with 17 bases lying between them. The chain's CDR3 is CASREPGASDEQFF. The CDR3 nucleotides are TGTGCCAGCAGGGAACCCGGGGCCTCGGATGAGCAGTTCTTC.

The J gene is TRBJ2-3, the V gene TRBV15; 8 bases are a match to TRBD2. The CDR3 extends over 14 amino acids. With V trimmed by 2 bases and J by 4 bases, 2 bases remained unmatched. The V gene's germline CDR1 is LNHNV and CDR2 YYDKDF (reference sequence). CDR3 DNA sequence: TGTGCCACCAGCAGACAGACTAGCGCAGATACGCAGTATTTT. Protein product: CATSRQTSADTQYF.

The chain uses TRBV15 and TRBJ2-7; maybe TRBD1 (6 bases). CDR1 and CDR2 from the germline V gene are LNHNV and YYDKDF (reference sequence). V dropped 5 bases and J dropped 6 bases, with 11 bases sitting between them. This CDR3 is 12 amino acids long. The CDR3 reads CATSRDTGEQYF. The DNA for the CDR3 is TGTGCCACCAGCCGGGACACCGGCGAGCAGTACTTC. Based on the CDR3 plus reference TRBV15 and TRBJ2-7, the full variable domain is DAMVIQNPRYQVTQFGKPVTLSCSQTLNHNVMYWYQQKSSQAPKLLFHYYDKDFNNEADTPDNFQSRRPNTSFCFLDIRSPGLGDTAMYLCATSRDTGEQYFGPGTRLTVT.

The rearrangement links TRBV4-1 to TRBJ1-2; no firm D call. Between the trimmed V and J ends, which lost 1 base and 0 bases, there was a span of 12 bases. This CDR3 spans 16 amino acids. In germline, CDR1 is MGHRA, CDR2 YSYEKL. The DNA for the CDR3 is TGCGCCAGCAGCCAAGGGGTGACACCAGCTAACTATGGCTACACCTTC. Its translation is CASSQGVTPANYGYTF.

The genes are TRBV11-1 and TRBJ2-1; D not resolved. CDR3 size: 12 residues. Trimming stripped 1 base from V and 6 bases from J, with 4 bases between. Germline CDR1 reads SGHAT; CDR2 reads FQDESV (reference sequence). Written as DNA, the CDR3 is TGTGCCAGCAGCTTAGATGCCAATGAGCAGTTCTTC. It is translated as CASSLDANEQFF.

This chain joins TRBV11-2 and TRBJ2-1, with D possibly being TRBD1 (5 bases). The CDR3 contains 13 residues. Germline CDR1 and CDR2: SGHAT and FQNNGV. Trimming took 5 bases from V and 5 from J, leaving 10 bases between them. The CDR3 DNA reads TGTGCCAGCAGCAGGGGTTTGGACAATGAGCAGTTCTTC. As protein: CASSRGLDNEQFF.

V and J are TRBV13 and TRBJ2-1; 8 nucleotides agree with TRBD1. This CDR3 comprises 13 residues. Germline V gene lookup returns CDR1 PRHDT and CDR2 FYEKMQ (reference sequence). Trimming removed 5 bases from V and 10 bases from J; junction bases left unmatched: 7. CDR3 loop: CASSARTGNEQFF. CDR3 DNA: TGTGCCAGCAGCGCCAGGACAGGGAACGAGCAGTTCTTC.

The J gene is TRBJ2-1, the V gene TRBV5-1, with 8 bases identical to TRBD2. Trimming at V came to 4 bases and at J to 3 bases, leaving 6 bases not matched to a gene. The CDR3 has 15 residues. The germline gives CDR1 SGHRS, CDR2 YFSETQ. CDR3 DNA sequence: TGCGCCAGCAGCGCAGTAGCGGGGAACTACAATGAGCAGTTCTTC. Translated: CASSAVAGNYNEQFF.

This clonotype has just one count. The chain combines TRBV11-2 with TRBJ2-3, with 8 bases matching TRBD2. Germline V CDR1 and CDR2: SGHAT, FQNNGV. The CDR3 consists of 15 residues. V shed 1 base, J shed 5 bases, and the junction held 5 bases outside the gene matches. The chain's CDR3 is CASSLVAGRGDTQYF. DNA of the CDR3: TGTGCCAGCAGCTTAGTAGCGGGGAGGGGAGATACGCAGTATTTT.

A single count supports this clonotype. The chain carries TRBV28 and TRBJ2-3; 7 bases map to TRBD1. This CDR3 has 14 residues. Germline CDR1 MDHEN, CDR2 SYDVKM. Trimming took 7 bases from V and 0 from J; bases not matched to a gene: 4. The CDR3 sequence: CASTPGQSTDTQYF. The CDR3 nucleotides are TGTGCCAGCACCCCGGGACAGAGCACAGATACGCAGTATTTT. The full variable domain, in which reference TRBV28 and TRBJ2-3 provide the parts outside the CDR3, is DVKVTQSSRYLVKRTGEKVFLECVQDMDHENMFWYRQDPGLGLRLIYFSYDVKMKEKGDIPEGYSVSREKKERFSLILESASTNQTSMYLCASTPGQSTDTQYFGPGTRLTVL.

The chain links TRBV21-1 to TRBJ1-6; the tabulated D call, TRBD1, remains unverified against the DNA. TRBV21-1 is labeled a pseudogene. The CDR3 has 14 residues. This chain's CDR3 is CASSKQGANSPLHF. The CDR3 DNA reads TGTGCCAGCAGCAAACAGGGGGCCAATTCACCCCTCCACTTT.

The chain employs TRBV15 and TRBJ1-6; 7 bases map to TRBD1. V lost 0 bases, J lost 7 bases, and 3 bases stayed unmatched. Germline V gives CDR1 LNHNV, CDR2 YYDKDF (reference sequence). CDR3 length: 15 amino acids. Here the CDR3 DNA reads TGTGCCACCAGCAGAGATGTCAGGGGGAATTCACCCCTCCACTTT. This codes for CATSRDVRGNSPLHF.

The CDR3 loop is CASSGQGYVNTEAFF. The CDR3 DNA sequence: TGTGCCAGCAGCGGACAGGGTTACGTGAACACTGAAGCTTTCTTT. The rearrangement links TRBV11-1 to TRBJ1-1; TRBD1 agrees at 8 bases. This CDR3 spans 15 amino acids. Trimming at V came to 5 bases and at J to 0 bases, leaving 5 bases not matched to a gene. CDR1 SGHAT and CDR2 FQDESV come from the germline V gene (reference sequence).

By share, this clonotype ranks as large. The CDR3 DNA reads TGTGCCAGCAGCATTAGCGGGACCTCCTACGAGCAGTACTTC. As protein: CASSISGTSYEQYF. This sequence joins TRBV5-6 and TRBJ2-7; 8 bases line up with TRBD2. CDR3 size: 14 residues. Germline V lookup: CDR1 SGHDT, CDR2 YYEEEE. The V gene end was trimmed by 4 bases and the J gene end by 0 bases; junction bases not matched to a gene: 3.

This clonotype is large in the sample. The chain has TRBV5-4 and TRBJ2-1; D may be TRBD2 (5 bases). The V gene's germline CDR1 is SGHNT and CDR2 YYREEE (reference sequence). V was pared by 0 bases and J by 6 bases, with 13 bases between. The CDR3 has 15 residues. CDR3 protein: CASSLGTFRGNEQFF. CDR3 DNA: TGTGCCAGCAGCTTGGGGACTTTCCGTGGCAATGAGCAGTTCTTC.

V gene TRBV2 combines with J gene TRBJ1-1; D is unresolved. Germline-derived CDR1 and CDR2 are SNHLY and FYNNEI. The length of the CDR3 is 11 residues. Deletions cut 9 bases from V and 3 bases from J, with 8 bases between. The CDR3 DNA reads TGTGCCAGTATCACGGACACTGAAGCTTTCTTT. Protein product: CASITDTEAFF.